This entry lists 20 T cell receptor beta chains sequenced from one sample in a study of CDR3 diversity in severe acne. TCRdb redid the calling of the PCR reads with MiXCR, one entry per CDR3 protein. Of over 85,000 distinct CDR3 sequences in the sample, roughly half were seen once. The sequenced material came from blood. The receptor source for this set is a male donor with acne.

The chain employs TRBV27 and TRBJ2-5; 9 bases map to TRBD1. J was trimmed by 3 bases and V by 0 bases; bases with no gene match: 11. Germline V gene sequence: CDR1 MNHEY, CDR2 SMNVEV (reference sequence). The CDR3 has 18 amino acids. CDR3 sequence (DNA): TGTGCCAGCAGTTTATCGGCCCGAGGACAGGGGATGGAAGAGACCCAGTACTTC. It is translated as CASSLSARGQGMEETQYF.

The chain employs TRBV28 and TRBJ2-7, with 9 bases that match TRBD2. V shed 6 bases and J 3 bases; nucleotides not matched to a gene: 9. Germline values: CDR1 MDHEN, CDR2 SYDVKM. There are 15 residues in the CDR3. CDR3 nucleotides: TGTGCCAGCAGGGGCGGGGCTAGCGGGATCTACGAGCAGTACTTC. Translation gives CASRGGASGIYEQYF.

Concerning this clonotype itself: The conserved phenylalanine or tryptophan is not found at the CDR3 terminus, so this likely reflects a read error. V and J are TRBV19 and TRBJ2-1; either TRBD1 or TRBD2 may fit D (5 bases each). The CDR3 contains 16 residues. Germline V lookup: CDR1 LNHDA, CDR2 SQIVND (reference sequence). CDR3 nucleotide sequence: TGTGCCAGTAGTCCTCCTTTCGGGACGACCTACAAAGAGCAGTTCCTC. The encoded protein is CASSPPFGTTYKEQFL.

The chain has TRBV20-1 and TRBJ2-1; 8 bases fit TRBD1. Germline V gives CDR1 DFQATT, CDR2 SNEGSKA (reference sequence). This CDR3 has 14 amino acids. V dropped 6 bases and J dropped 5; count of bases not matched to a gene: 9. The CDR3 loop reads CSASGQGVNNEQFF. The CDR3 DNA is TGCAGTGCCTCAGGACAGGGAGTCAACAATGAGCAGTTCTTC.

Remarks on this clonotype: A much larger clonotype is one base distant, so this may be a read error. CDR3 DNA sequence: TGCGCCGGCAGCCTCGGGTCATGGGATACGCAGTATTTT. Translation: CAGSLGSWDTQYF. The chain links TRBV4-1 to TRBJ2-3; D gene unclear. This CDR3 comprises 13 residues. Germline CDR1 is MGHRA and CDR2 is YSYEKL.

The chain joins TRBV27 to TRBJ1-5; the D gene is possibly TRBD1 (5 bases). From germline, CDR1 is MNHEY and CDR2 SMNVEV (reference sequence). The CDR3 has 15 residues. V lost 5 bases and J lost 0, with 11 bases in between. The chain's CDR3 is CASSLQGHSNQPQHF. The DNA of the CDR3 is TGTGCCAGCAGTCTCCAGGGCCATAGCAATCAGCCCCAGCATTTT.

This clonotype was recorded many times. This chain joins TRBV4-2 and TRBJ1-1, with D uncertain. The CDR3 has 16 residues. V lost 0 bases and J 0 bases, leaving 11 bases between the germline ends. CDR1 LGHNA and CDR2 YNFKEQ come from the germline V gene. The CDR3 region is CASSQEGRRMNTEAFF. CDR3 nucleotides: TGTGCCAGCAGCCAAGAGGGCCGACGCATGAACACTGAAGCTTTCTTT.

V and J are TRBV7-9 and TRBJ2-7; possibly TRBD2 for D (5 bases). Trimming took off 6 bases at V and 3 bases at J, with 21 bases between the two ends. The CDR3 totals 16 residues. Germline CDR1 SEHNR, CDR2 FQNEAQ (reference sequence). This CDR3 is CASSLRGSDKSYEQYF. CDR3 nucleotide sequence: TGTGCCAGCAGTTTACGGGGTAGCGATAAAAGCTACGAGCAGTACTTC.

J is TRBJ2-7 and V is TRBV11-2, with D possibly being TRBD1 (5 bases). Germline V CDR1 and CDR2: SGHAT, FQNNGV. The CDR3 runs 13 residues. V dropped 2 bases and J dropped 5 bases, with 10 bases sitting between them. CDR3 DNA: TGTGCCAGCAGCTTACATCGCAGGGACGAGCAGTACTTC. It yields the protein CASSLHRRDEQYF. The whole variable domain, filled in from reference TRBV11-2 and TRBJ2-7, reads EAGVAQSPRYKIIEKRQSVAFWCNPISGHATLYWYQQILGQGPKLLIQFQNNGVVDDSQLPKDRFSAERLKGVDSTLKIQPAKLEDSAVYLCASSLHRRDEQYFGPGTRLTVT.

This clonotype has ten or more counts. The genes are TRBV9 and TRBJ1-2; TRBD1 might be the D (5 bases). The germline V gene has CDR1 SGDLS and CDR2 YYNGEE. V was clipped by 5 bases and J by 4 bases, with 18 bases between them. This CDR3 contains 15 residues. CDR3 sequence reads: CASSDEQGSVYGYTF. The CDR3 DNA reads as TGTGCCAGCAGTGACGAGCAGGGATCAGTCTATGGCTACACCTTC.

The chain couples TRBV19 to TRBJ1-5, with 8 bases matching TRBD1. V was clipped by 6 bases and J by 4 bases; unmatched bases: 8. This CDR3 contains 15 residues. Germline CDR1 reads LNHDA; CDR2 reads SQIVND (reference sequence). CDR3 amino acids: CASRPGTGGNQPQHF. CDR3 in DNA: TGTGCCAGTAGACCCGGGACAGGAGGGAATCAGCCCCAGCATTTT.

V usage is TRBV7-2 and J usage is TRBJ1-6; D uncertain. CDR1 and CDR2 (germline): SGHTA, FQGNSA. The ends were cut back, 1 base at V and 9 bases at J, with 7 bases in the middle. The CDR3 has 13 residues. In DNA, the CDR3 is TGTGCCAGCAGCTTAGTCTCGGGTTCACCCCTCCACTTT. This codes for CASSLVSGSPLHF.

The rearrangement joins TRBV9 to TRBJ1-4; no clear D gene. Trimming shortened V by 3 bases and J by 8 bases, and 14 bases separated the two germline ends. The CDR3 is 14 amino acids. CDR1 is SGDLS and CDR2 is YYNGEE in the germline V gene. CDR3 amino acids: CASSESLVGEKLFF. The DNA of the CDR3 is TGTGCCAGCAGCGAGTCTTTAGTAGGGGAAAAACTGTTTTTT.

Comments on this clonotype: A much larger clone lies one base from this, so it may be a read error. V and J are TRBV12-3 or TRBV12-4 and TRBJ2-1; a weak D match, TRBD2 (7 bases). This CDR3 contains 14 residues. The CDR3 here is CASTWGGRYNEQSF. The CDR3 region has the DNA TGTGCCAGCACCTGGGGGGGCCGTTACAATGAGCAGTCCTTC.

V gene TRBV11-3 combines with J gene TRBJ2-3, with TRBD1 identical over 8 bases. V was clipped by 5 bases and J by 1 base; unmatched bases: 2. Germline CDR1 SGHNT, CDR2 YENEEA. This CDR3 has 14 amino acids. CDR3 sequence reads: CASSPGQGTDTQYF. CDR3 coding DNA: TGTGCCAGCAGCCCGGGACAGGGCACAGATACGCAGTATTTT. Based on the CDR3 plus reference TRBV11-3 and TRBJ2-3, the full variable domain is EAGVVQSPRYKIIEKKQPVAFWCNPISGHNTLYWYLQNLGQGPELLIRYENEEAVDDSQLPKDRFSAERLKGVDSTLKIQPAELGDSAVYLCASSPGQGTDTQYFGPGTRLTVL.

Ten or more counts support this clonotype. DNA of the CDR3: TGTGCCACCAGTGATTTCTGGGCAGATACGCAGTATTTT. Translated: CATSDFWADTQYF. The chain couples TRBV24-1 to TRBJ2-3; D call uncertain. V shed 1 base and J shed 4 bases, with 5 bases lying between them. There are 13 residues in the CDR3. Germline V lookup: CDR1 KGHDR, CDR2 SFDVKD.

Worth noting for this clonotype: At one end, the junction sequence differs from germline, possibly due to a read error. This rearrangement joins TRBV12-3 or TRBV12-4 to TRBJ2-6; D is perhaps TRBD1 (6 bases). The CDR3 is 15 amino acids. CDR3 in amino acids: CAGSFWGREANVLTF. CDR3 DNA: TGTGCCGGCAGTTTCTGGGGGCGAGAGGCCAACGTCCTGACTTTC.

This chain connects TRBV7-9 to TRBJ2-1; D perhaps matches TRBD1 (6 bases). CDR1 is SEHNR and CDR2 is FQNEAQ in the germline V gene (reference sequence). With 5 bases removed from V and 7 bases from J, the gap between germline ends came to 18 bases. The CDR3 runs 15 residues. CDR3 loop: CASSLKQGRVNEQFF. The CDR3 DNA reads TGTGCCAGCAGCCTTAAACAGGGAAGGGTAAATGAGCAGTTCTTC.

This clonotype has a single count. A much larger clone sits a single nucleotide away, making a read error possible. The V and J genes are TRBV7-9 and TRBJ2-1; 9 bases are a match to TRBD1. Germline V CDR1 and CDR2: SEHNR, FQNEAQ (reference sequence). This CDR3 comprises 19 residues. This chain's CDR3 is CASSFADGFGTGPYNEQLF. The CDR3 DNA follows: TGTGCCAGCAGCTTTGCAGACGGCTTCGGGACAGGGCCCTACAATGAGCAGCTCTTC. Filled out from reference TRBV7-9 and TRBJ2-1, the complete variable domain reads DTGVSQNPRHKITKRGQNVTFRCDPISEHNRLYWYRQTLGQGPEFLTYFQNEAQLEKSRLLSDRFSAERPKGSFSTLEIQRTEQGDSAMYLCASSFADGFGTGPYNEQLFGPGTRLTVL.

The chain couples TRBV5-6 to TRBJ2-5, with TRBD1 identical over 11 bases. Germline CDR1 SGHDT, CDR2 YYEEEE. Trimming removed 6 bases from V and 3 bases from J; junction bases left unmatched: 7. This CDR3 contains 15 residues. The CDR3 loop is CASTPDRGREETQYF. For the CDR3, the DNA is TGTGCCAGCACCCCGGACAGGGGGCGGGAAGAGACCCAGTACTTC.